This is a list of T cell receptor beta chains from one sample in a study of T cell responses to AZD1222 COVID-19 vaccine. Method: immunoSEQ multiplex PCR; TCRdb's copy keeps in-frame clones and lacks some. The sample comprises approximately 170,000 clones, approximately 88% of which are singletons, and 0.95% to 1.1% rests with the top ten. Sequenced material: peripheral blood, taken 28 days after the second AZD1222 dose. The receptors originated from an adult who received the AZD1222 COVID-19 vaccine. The CDR3 runs from the conserved cysteine through the conserved F or W. D genes are given only for firm matches. The size entry is marked missing in some rows and otherwise reads once, few, many or a size class.

V gene: TRBV5-6
clone size: .
J gene: TRBJ2-5
D gene: TRBD1
CDR3 protein: CASSAATGGTQYF
CDR3 DNA: TGTGCCAGCAGCGCCGCGACAGGGGGCACCCAGTACTTC

V gene: TRBV18
clone size: .
J gene: TRBJ1-2
D gene: .
CDR3 protein: CASSPDSAYGYTF
CDR3 DNA: TGTGCCAGCTCCCCCGACTCCGCCTATGGCTACACCTTC

V gene: TRBV5-1
clone size: .
J gene: TRBJ1-2
D gene: .
CDR3 protein: CASSTGGGNYGYTF
CDR3 DNA: TGCGCCAGCAGCACGGGGGGCGGCAACTATGGCTACACCTTC

V gene: TRBV18
clone size: .
J gene: TRBJ1-1
D gene: .
CDR3 protein: CAGRGRLNTEAFF
CDR3 DNA: TGTGCCGGGAGGGGCAGGCTGAACACTGAAGCTTTCTTT

V gene: TRBV5-1
clone size: few
J gene: TRBJ1-2
D gene: .
CDR3 protein: CASSWESAKAEITNYGYTF
CDR3 DNA: TGCGCCAGCAGCTGGGAAAGCGCTAAAGCAGAGATTACTAACTATGGCTACACCTTC

V gene: TRBV6-5
clone size: .
J gene: TRBJ2-2
D gene: .
CDR3 protein: CASSPGTNTGELFF
CDR3 DNA: TGTGCCAGCAGTCCCGGGACGAACACCGGGGAGCTGTTTTTT

V gene: TRBV19
clone size: .
J gene: TRBJ1-1
D gene: .
CDR3 protein: CASSIPTVTEAFF
CDR3 DNA: TGTGCCAGTAGTATACCGACAGTCACTGAAGCTTTCTTT

V gene: TRBV6-4
clone size: .
J gene: TRBJ2-1
D gene: .
CDR3 protein: CASAPAGASSYNEQFF
CDR3 DNA: TGTGCCAGCGCCCCCGCGGGCGCGAGCTCCTACAATGAGCAGTTCTTC

V gene: TRBV12-5
clone size: .
J gene: TRBJ2-7
D gene: .
CDR3 protein: CASGLTPSYEQYF
CDR3 DNA: TGTGCTAGTGGTTTGACCCCATCCTACGAGCAGTACTTC

V gene: TRBV6-1
clone size: .
J gene: TRBJ1-2
D gene: .
CDR3 protein: CASSEMQGFVSDYTF
CDR3 DNA: TGTGCCAGCAGTGAAATGCAGGGATTTGTAAGCGACTACACCTTC

V gene: TRBV7-9
clone size: .
J gene: TRBJ1-3
D gene: .
CDR3 protein: CASSLDDLWNTIYF
CDR3 DNA: TGTGCCAGCAGCTTAGATGATTTGTGGAACACCATATATTTT

V gene: TRBV6-2/TRBV6-3
clone size: .
J gene: TRBJ2-1
D gene: .
CDR3 protein: CASSFTHNPYNEQFF
CDR3 DNA: TGTGCCAGCAGTTTTACTCATAATCCCTACAATGAGCAGTTCTTC

V gene: TRBV7-9
clone size: .
J gene: TRBJ1-4
D gene: .
CDR3 protein: CASSLEREKLFF
CDR3 DNA: TGTGCCAGCAGCTTAGAAAGGGAAAAACTGTTTTTT

V gene: TRBV2
clone size: once
J gene: TRBJ2-7
D gene: TRBD1
CDR3 protein: CASSGRDRYEEQYF
CDR3 DNA: TGTGCCAGCAGTGGCCGGGACAGGTACGAGGAGCAGTACTTC

V gene: TRBV28
clone size: .
J gene: TRBJ2-3
D gene: .
CDR3 protein: CASSPRGAPSLAQYF
CDR3 DNA: TGTGCCAGCAGTCCCCGGGGGGCCCCCTCCCTCGCGCAGTATTTT

V gene: TRBV7-9
clone size: once
J gene: TRBJ2-7
D gene: TRBD1
CDR3 protein: CASSLGQGAYEQYF
CDR3 DNA: TGTGCCAGCAGCTTAGGGCAGGGGGCCTACGAGCAGTACTTC

V gene: TRBV29-1
clone size: .
J gene: TRBJ1-5
D gene: .
CDR3 protein: CSVKQGTGNQPQHF
CDR3 DNA: TGCAGCGTTAAACAGGGAACCGGCAATCAGCCCCAGCATTTT

V gene: TRBV2
clone size: few
J gene: TRBJ2-7
D gene: .
CDR3 protein: CASSETAGGPYEQYF
CDR3 DNA: TGTGCCAGCAGTGAAACCGCCGGCGGGCCCTACGAGCAGTACTTC

V gene: TRBV25-1
clone size: .
J gene: TRBJ1-4
D gene: TRBD1
CDR3 protein: CASSLTGGASPNEKLFF
CDR3 DNA: TGTGCCAGCAGTTTGACAGGGGGCGCGTCCCCTAATGAAAAACTGTTTTTT

V gene: TRBV11-3
clone size: once
J gene: TRBJ2-3
D gene: TRBD1
CDR3 protein: CANPGTGYPTPHSSTDTQYF
CDR3 DNA: TGTGCCAACCCCGGGACAGGCTATCCAACCCCCCACTCTAGCACAGATACGCAGTATTTT

V gene: TRBV5-4
clone size: .
J gene: TRBJ2-7
D gene: .
CDR3 protein: CASSFQGQMYEQYF
CDR3 DNA: TGTGCCAGCAGCTTTCAAGGACAGATGTACGAGCAGTACTTC

V gene: TRBV6-5
clone size: .
J gene: TRBJ2-7
D gene: TRBD1
CDR3 protein: CASRGQRYEQYF
CDR3 DNA: TGTGCCAGTAGGGGACAGAGATACGAGCAGTACTTC

V gene: TRBV29-1
clone size: .
J gene: TRBJ1-4
D gene: .
CDR3 protein: CSVQGRANEKLFF
CDR3 DNA: TGCAGCGTTCAGGGTCGGGCTAATGAAAAACTGTTTTTT

V gene: TRBV19
clone size: .
J gene: TRBJ1-3
D gene: .
CDR3 protein: CASSIDYATSGNTIYF
CDR3 DNA: TGTGCCAGTAGTATAGATTACGCGACCTCTGGAAACACCATATATTTT

V gene: TRBV4-2
clone size: .
J gene: TRBJ1-5
D gene: .
CDR3 protein: CASSQSGNQPQHF
CDR3 DNA: TGTGCCAGCAGCCAAAGCGGCAATCAGCCCCAGCATTTT

V gene: TRBV15
clone size: .
J gene: TRBJ1-6
D gene: .
CDR3 protein: CATRQRQGTSPLHF
CDR3 DNA: TGTGCCACCAGACAGAGGCAGGGAACTTCACCCCTCCACTTT